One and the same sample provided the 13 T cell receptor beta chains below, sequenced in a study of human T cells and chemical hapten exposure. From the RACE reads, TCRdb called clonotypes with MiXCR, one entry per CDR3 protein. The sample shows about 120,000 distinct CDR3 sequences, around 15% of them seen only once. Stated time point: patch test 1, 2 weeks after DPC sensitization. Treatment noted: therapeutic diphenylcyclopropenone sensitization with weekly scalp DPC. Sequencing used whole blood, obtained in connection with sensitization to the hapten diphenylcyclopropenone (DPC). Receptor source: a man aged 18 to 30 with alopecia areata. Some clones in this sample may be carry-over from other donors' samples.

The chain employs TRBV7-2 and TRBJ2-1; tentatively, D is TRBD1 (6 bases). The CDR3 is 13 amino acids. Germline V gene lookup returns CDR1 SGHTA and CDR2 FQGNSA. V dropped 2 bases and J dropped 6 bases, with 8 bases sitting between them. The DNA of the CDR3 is TGTGCCAGCAGCTTATTAGGGGGCAATGAGCAGTTCTTC. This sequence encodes CASSLLGGNEQFF.

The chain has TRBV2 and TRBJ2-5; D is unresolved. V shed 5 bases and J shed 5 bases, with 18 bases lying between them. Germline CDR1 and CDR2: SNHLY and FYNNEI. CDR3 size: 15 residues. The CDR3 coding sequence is TGTGCCAGCAGTCTATCGTGGCAGCGTGCGGAGACCCAGTACTTC. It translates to CASSLSWQRAETQYF. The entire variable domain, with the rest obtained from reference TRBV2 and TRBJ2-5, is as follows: EPEVTQTPSHQVTQMGQEVILRCVPISNHLYFYWYRQILGQKVEFLVSFYNNEISEKSEIFDDQFSVERPDGSNFTLKIRSTKLEDSAMYFCASSLSWQRAETQYFGPGTRLLVL.

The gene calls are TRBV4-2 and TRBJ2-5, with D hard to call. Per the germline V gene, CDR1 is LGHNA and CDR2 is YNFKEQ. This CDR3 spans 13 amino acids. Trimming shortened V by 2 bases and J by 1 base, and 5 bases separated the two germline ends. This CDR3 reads CASSQRTQETQYF. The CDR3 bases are TGTGCCAGCAGCCAACGGACCCAAGAGACCCAGTACTTC.

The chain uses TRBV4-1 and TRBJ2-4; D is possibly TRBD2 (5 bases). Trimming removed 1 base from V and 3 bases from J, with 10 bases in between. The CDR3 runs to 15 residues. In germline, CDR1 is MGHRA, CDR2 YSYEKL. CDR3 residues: CASSQAAGDKNIQYF. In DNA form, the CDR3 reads TGCGCCAGCAGCCAAGCAGCCGGGGACAAAAACATTCAGTACTTC.

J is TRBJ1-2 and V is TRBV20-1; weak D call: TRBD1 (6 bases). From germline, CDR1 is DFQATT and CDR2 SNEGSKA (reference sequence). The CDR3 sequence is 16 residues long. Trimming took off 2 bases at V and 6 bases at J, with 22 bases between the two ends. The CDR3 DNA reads TGCAGTGCTAGACCGCTTTCGGGGGCATCTGCCCATGGCTACACCTTC. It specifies CSARPLSGASAHGYTF.

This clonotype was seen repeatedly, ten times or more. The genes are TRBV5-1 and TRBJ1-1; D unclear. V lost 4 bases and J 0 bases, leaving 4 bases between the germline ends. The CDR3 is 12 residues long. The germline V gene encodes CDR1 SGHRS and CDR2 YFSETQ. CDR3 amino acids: CASSGMNTEAFF. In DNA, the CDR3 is TGCGCCAGCAGCGGAATGAACACTGAAGCTTTCTTT.

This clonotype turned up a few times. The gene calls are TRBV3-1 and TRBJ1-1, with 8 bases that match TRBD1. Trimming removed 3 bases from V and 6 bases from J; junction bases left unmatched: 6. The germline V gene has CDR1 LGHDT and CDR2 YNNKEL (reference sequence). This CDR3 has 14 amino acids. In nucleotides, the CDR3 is TGTGCCAGCAGCCACCGGACAGGGCGCGCTGAAGCTTTCTTT. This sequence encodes CASSHRTGRAEAFF. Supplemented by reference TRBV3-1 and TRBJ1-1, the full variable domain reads DTAVSQTPKYLVTQMGNDKSIKCEQNLGHDTMYWYKQDSKKFLKIMFSYNNKELIINETVPNRFSPKSPDKAHLNLHINSLELGDSAVYFCASSHRTGRAEAFFGQGTRLTVV.

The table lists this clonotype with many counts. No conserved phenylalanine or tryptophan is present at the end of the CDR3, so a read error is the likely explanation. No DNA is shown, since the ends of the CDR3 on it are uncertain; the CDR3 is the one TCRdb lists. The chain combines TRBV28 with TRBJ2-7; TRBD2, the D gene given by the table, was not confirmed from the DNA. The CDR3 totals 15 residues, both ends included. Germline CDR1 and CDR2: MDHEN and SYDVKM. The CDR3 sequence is CASSIISGTSGGKQH.

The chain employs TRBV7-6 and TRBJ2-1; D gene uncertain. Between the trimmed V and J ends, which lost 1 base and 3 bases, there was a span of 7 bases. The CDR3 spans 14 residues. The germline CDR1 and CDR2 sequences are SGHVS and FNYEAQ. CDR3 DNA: TGTGCCAGCAGCTTAGGGACGGACTACAATGAGCAGTTCTTC. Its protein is CASSLGTDYNEQFF.

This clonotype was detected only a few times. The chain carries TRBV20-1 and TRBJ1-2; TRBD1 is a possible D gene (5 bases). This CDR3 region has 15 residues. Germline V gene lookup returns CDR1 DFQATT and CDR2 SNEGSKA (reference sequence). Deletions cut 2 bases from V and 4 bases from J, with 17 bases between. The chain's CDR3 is CSARSTTQDSYGYTF. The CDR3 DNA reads TGCAGTGCTAGATCCACTACACAGGACTCCTATGGCTACACCTTC.

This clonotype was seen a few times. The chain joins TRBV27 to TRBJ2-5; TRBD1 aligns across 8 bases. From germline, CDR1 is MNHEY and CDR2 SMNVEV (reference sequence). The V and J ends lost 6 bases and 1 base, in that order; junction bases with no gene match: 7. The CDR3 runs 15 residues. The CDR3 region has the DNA TGTGCCAGCAGCTTAGCGCAGGGGGCCCAAGAGACCCAGTACTTC. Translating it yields CASSLAQGAQETQYF.

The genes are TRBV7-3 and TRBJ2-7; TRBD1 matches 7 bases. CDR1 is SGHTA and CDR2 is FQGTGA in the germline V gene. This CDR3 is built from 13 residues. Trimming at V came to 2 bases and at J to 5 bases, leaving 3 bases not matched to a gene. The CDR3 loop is CASSLDRADEQYV. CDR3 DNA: TGTGCCAGCAGCTTAGACAGGGCGGACGAGCAGTACGTC.

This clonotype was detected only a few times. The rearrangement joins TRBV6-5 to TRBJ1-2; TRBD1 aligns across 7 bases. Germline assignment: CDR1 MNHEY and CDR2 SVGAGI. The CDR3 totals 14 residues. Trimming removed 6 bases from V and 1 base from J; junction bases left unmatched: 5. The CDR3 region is CASRPRGINYGYTF. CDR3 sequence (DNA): TGTGCCAGCAGGCCCAGGGGGATTAACTATGGCTACACCTTC.